This entry lists 13 T cell receptor beta chains sequenced from one sample in a study of T cell clonality in common variable immunodeficiency. TCRdb keeps only in-frame clones here, not all; method: immunoSEQ multiplex PCR. Observed in the sample are 35,000 to 45,000 clones, none of them singletons. The specimen was peripheral blood mononuclear cells. All receptors come from a person aged 18-70 years in good health.

Only a few counts were recorded for this clone. The read terminates 3 residues before the CDR3 end, so the remaining end is supplied by the germline J gene. V usage is TRBV2 and J usage is TRBJ2-5, with 10 bases that match TRBD2. The J segment lost 1 base and the V segment lost 6 bases, leaving 5 bases of the junction unmatched. CDR1 is SNHLY and CDR2 is FYNNEI in the germline V gene. The CDR3 runs to 15 residues. The CDR3 is CASRGSGGSQETQYF. Incomplete CDR3 DNA: TGTGCCAGCAGAGGTAGCGGGGGGTCCCAAGAGACC.

This clone has a count of ten or more. The CDR3 goes on 3 residues after the read ends, and that part is filled in from the germline J gene. J is TRBJ2-1 and V is TRBV7-3, with D possibly TRBD2 on 6 matching bases. This CDR3 is 15 amino acids long. The germline gives CDR1 SGHTA, CDR2 FQGTGA. Between the trimmed V and J ends, which lost 3 bases and 1 base, there was a span of 10 bases. CDR3 DNA, as far as it was read: TGTGCCAGCAGCTTGTTGGCGGGGTCCTACAATGAG. It translates to CASSLLAGSYNE. The whole CDR3 sequence is CASSLLAGSYNEQFF. The variable domain in full, completed from reference TRBV7-3 and TRBJ2-1, reads GAGVSQTPSNKVTEKGKYVELRCDPISGHTALYWYRQSLGQGPEFLIYFQGTGAADDSGLPNDRFFAVRPEGSVSTLKIQRTERGDSAVYLCASSLLAGSYNEQFFGPGTRLTVL.

This clone has more than one count but fewer than ten. The CDR3 end lies 3 residues beyond the end of the read and is filled in from the germline J gene. This sequence joins TRBV30 and TRBJ1-2; 12 nucleotides line up with TRBD1. Germline CDR1 reads GTSNPN; CDR2 reads SVGIG (reference sequence). This CDR3 region has 14 residues. The CDR3 sequence is CAWSRDRGQYDYTF. The covered CDR3 bases are TGTGCCTGGAGCCGGGACAGGGGGCAATACGAC.

This clone was detected ten times or more. The missing CDR3 end, 3 residues past where the read stops, is filled in from the germline J gene. V is TRBV12-3 or TRBV12-4 and J is TRBJ1-4; 8 bases agree with TRBD1. The CDR3 has 14 residues. V lost 4 bases, J lost 8 bases, and 6 bases stayed unmatched. The CDR3 DNA, read in part, is TGTGCCAGCAGTTGGACAGGGATAAAGGAAAAA. Protein product: CASSWTGIKEK. The full CDR3 reads CASSWTGIKEKLFF.

This clone came up many times. The read halts 3 residues ahead of the CDR3 end, with the missing end drawn from the germline J gene. V gene TRBV5-6 combines with J gene TRBJ2-1; possible D gene TRBD1, 5 bases. Trimming took off 0 bases at V and 8 bases at J, with 12 bases between the two ends. Germline V gene lookup returns CDR1 SGHDT and CDR2 YYEEEE. This CDR3 comprises 14 residues. The part of the CDR3 DNA that was read is TGTGCCAGCAGCTTGGAAGGCCCCAGGGATGAG. It translates to CASSLEGPRDE. The whole CDR3 protein reads CASSLEGPRDEQFF.

In regard to this clone: The read ends 3 residues early relative to the CDR3; the germline J gene fills the gap. The rearrangement uses TRBV18 and TRBJ2-7; 7 nucleotides agree with TRBD2. Looked up from germline, CDR1 is KGHSH and CDR2 is LQKENI. Trimming at V came to 3 bases and at J to 2 bases, leaving 7 bases not matched to a gene. This CDR3 has 15 residues. CDR3 DNA (partial): TGTGCCAGCTCACCCGGGTCTAGCGGAACCTACGAG. It specifies CASSPGSSGTYE. The whole CDR3 is CASSPGSSGTYEQYF.

This clone came up many times. The read finishes 3 residues shy of the CDR3 end, and the germline J gene is used to complete it. The chain recombines TRBV11-2 with TRBJ1-1; the match to TRBD1 covers 7 bases. The CDR3 contains 14 residues. Per germline, CDR1 SGHAT and CDR2 FQNNGV. This chain's CDR3 is CASSLPRQGTEAFF. The sequenced part of the CDR3 DNA is TGTGCCAGCAGCTTACCTAGACAGGGCACCGAA.

Many counts were recorded for this clone. The read stops 3 residues short of the end of the CDR3; the missing end is completed from the germline J gene. The V gene is TRBV7-8, the J gene TRBJ2-7, with D tentatively TRBD2 (6 bases). Germline V gene sequence: CDR1 SGHVS, CDR2 FQNEAQ. V lost 5 bases, J lost 6 bases, and 17 bases lay in between. This CDR3 is 14 amino acids long. The CDR3 is CASSMTRSSAEQYF. The CDR3 bases that were read are TGTGCCAGCAGCATGACTAGAAGTTCCGCCGAG.

This clone showed up many times. The read falls 3 residues short of the CDR3 end, and the missing part is taken from the germline J gene. This rearrangement joins TRBV2 to TRBJ2-7, with a tentative D call TRBD2 (7 bases). CDR3 size: 14 residues. V gave up 5 bases and J gave up 5 bases, with 16 bases separating them. Per the germline V gene, CDR1 is SNHLY and CDR2 is FYNNEI. The CDR3 is CASSLRGGRNEQYF. CDR3 DNA (partial): TGTGCCAGCAGTTTGAGGGGGGGCAGGAACGAG.

This clone was seen ten or more times. The CDR3 is cut off 3 residues early in the read; its end comes from the germline J gene. This chain connects TRBV20-1 to TRBJ2-1; TRBD2 matches at 9 bases. Trimming at V came to 5 bases and at J to 6 bases, leaving 11 bases not matched to a gene. This CDR3 is 15 amino acids long. Germline CDR1 is DFQATT and CDR2 is SNEGSKA (reference sequence). The CDR3 sequence: CSAYLGRGGRNEQFF. The sequenced CDR3 bases are TGCAGTGCTTACTTGGGGCGGGGGGGTCGCAATGAG.

Many counts were recorded for this clone. The sequenced CDR3 bases are TGTGCCAGCAGTCTCGACAGGGTGGAGACC. Its translation: CASSLDRVET. The whole CDR3 is CASSLDRVETQYF. This chain uses TRBV12-3 or TRBV12-4 with TRBJ2-5; 7 nucleotides agree with TRBD1. The read finishes 3 residues shy of the CDR3 end, and the germline J gene is used to complete it. This CDR3 region has 13 residues. With V trimmed by 5 bases and J by 5 bases, 5 bases remained unmatched.

This clone showed up many times. From the germline J gene comes the end of the CDR3, since the read stops 3 residues before it. This chain uses TRBV19 with TRBJ2-6; 7 nucleotides agree with TRBD1. There are 16 residues in the CDR3. V shed 8 bases and J 2 bases; nucleotides not matched to a gene: 9. Per germline, CDR1 LNHDA and CDR2 SQIVND (reference sequence). Partial CDR3 DNA: TGTGCCAGTCTTCTGACAGGGCGGGCTGGGGCCAACGTC. Translated, it gives CASLLTGRAGANV. The CDR3 reads in full as CASLLTGRAGANVLTF.

This clone has a count of ten or more. The read ends 3 residues shy of where the CDR3 ends; the end is completed using the germline J gene. The chain recombines TRBV2 with TRBJ2-3; D is perhaps TRBD2 (5 bases). Trimming removed 4 bases at V and 6 bases at J, with 17 bases between. Germline V gene sequence: CDR1 SNHLY, CDR2 FYNNEI. CDR3 length: 15 amino acids. The DNA read from the CDR3 is TGTGCCAGCAGTGCGGGGATCCCAGCCCTGGATACG. As protein: CASSAGIPALDT. The whole CDR3 protein is CASSAGIPALDTQYF.